Shown below are 17 T cell receptor beta chains from a single sample sequenced in a study of T cells expressing NK-cell markers. TCRdb processed the 5' RACE reads again and assigns one entry to each CDR3 protein, with no DNA. The sample's table shows about 380,000 distinct CDR3 sequences. Material: blood T cells: a sorted CD56 or NKG2C T cell subset, CD4+ or CD8+ T cells, or bulk PBMC T cells (not recorded which). These receptors were obtained from a man between 18 and 69 years old in good health.

This chain joins TRBV5-1 and TRBJ2-7; TCRdb picks TRBD1, but there is no DNA to check that call. The CDR3 spans 14 residues. Germline V lookup: CDR1 SGHRS, CDR2 YFSETQ. CDR3 amino acids: CASQTTGPRDEQYF. The full variable domain, its missing parts supplied by reference TRBV5-1 and TRBJ2-7, is KAGVTQTPRYLIKTRGQQVTLSCSPISGHRSVSWYQQTPGQGLQFLFEYFSETQRNKGNFPGRFSGRQFSNSRSEMNVSTLELGDSALYLCASQTTGPRDEQYFGPGTRLTVT.

The chain links TRBV6-1 to TRBJ1-6; absent DNA, TCRdb's TRBD1 call cannot be checked. CDR1 is MNHNS, CDR2 SASEGT, per germline. The CDR3 contains 14 residues. CDR3 loop: CASSPWGRNSPLHF.

The chain is built from TRBV28 and TRBJ2-5; no DNA is available, so the TRBD1 call from TCRdb remains unchecked. The CDR3 is 15 residues long. The V gene's germline CDR1 is MDHEN and CDR2 SYDVKM. The CDR3 reads CASSFPRRLRETQYF.

The genes are TRBV6-5 and TRBJ2-5; TCRdb lists TRBD1, though no DNA is available to test this call. The germline V gene encodes CDR1 MNHEY and CDR2 SVGAGI. The CDR3 runs to 15 residues. CDR3 in amino acids: CASSHRQGRQETQYF.

V and J are TRBV6-5 and TRBJ1-1; TCRdb indicates TRBD1, and absent DNA this call remains unverified. CDR1 and CDR2 (germline): MNHEY, SVGAGI. This CDR3 is built from 16 residues. The CDR3 reads CASSSSGGGARTEAFF.

The genes are TRBV7-7 and TRBJ2-5; TCRdb lists TRBD1, though no DNA is available to test this call. The CDR3 has 15 amino acids. Germline loops: CDR1 SSHAT, CDR2 FNYEAQ (reference sequence). CDR3 residues: CASSAIGTGEETQYF.

The rearrangement uses TRBV12-3 or TRBV12-4 and TRBJ1-1; TCRdb lists TRBD1, though no DNA is available to test this call. The CDR3 is 13 amino acids. The CDR3 protein is CATGGWTDTEAFF.

The rearrangement uses TRBV9 and TRBJ2-2; lacking DNA, the TRBD1 call made by TCRdb goes unchecked. CDR3 length: 14 amino acids. Germline V gives CDR1 SGDLS, CDR2 YYNGEE. The CDR3 sequence is CASSSGQGTGELFF.

The chain is built from TRBV6-2 or TRBV6-3 and TRBJ2-3. The CDR3 extends over 14 amino acids. Germline lookup yields CDR1 MNHEY and CDR2 SVGEGT. CDR3 in amino acids: CASSYSGDQDTQYF.

J is TRBJ2-1 and V is TRBV11-2; TCRdb designates TRBD2, a call that cannot be tested without DNA. This CDR3 comprises 15 residues. CDR1 SGHAT and CDR2 FQNNGV come from the germline V gene. The CDR3 here is CASSLDSGDLHEQFF.

The chain carries TRBV11-2 and TRBJ1-2; TCRdb proposes TRBD1, but this gene call is untestable without DNA. Germline CDR1 and CDR2: SGHAT and FQNNGV. The CDR3 is 14 residues long. CDR3 amino acids: CASSYTGIAYGYTF.

The chain carries TRBV6-1 and TRBJ2-7; the D call from TCRdb, TRBD2, cannot be confirmed without DNA. CDR1 is MNHNS and CDR2 is SASEGT in the germline V gene. The CDR3 extends over 15 amino acids. The chain's CDR3 is CASRHRLADLYEQYF.

This chain links TRBV6-5 with TRBJ2-1. In germline, CDR1 is MNHEY, CDR2 SVGAGI. The CDR3 loop spans 14 amino acids. The CDR3: CASSYSGGLYEQFF.

The rearrangement joins TRBV20-1 to TRBJ2-3; the D call from TCRdb, TRBD1, cannot be confirmed without DNA. Germline V lookup: CDR1 DFQATT, CDR2 SNEGSKA (reference sequence). The length of the CDR3 is 14 residues. CDR3 sequence: CSAAGGRYTDTQYF.

This rearrangement joins TRBV11-2 to TRBJ1-3; lacking DNA, the TRBD1 call made by TCRdb goes unchecked. The CDR3 loop spans 13 amino acids. Germline lookup yields CDR1 SGHAT and CDR2 FQNNGV. CDR3 region: CASSAGPGNTIYF.

The rearrangement joins TRBV2 to TRBJ2-3; the TCRdb call, TRBD2, lacks DNA for checking. Germline CDR1 and CDR2: SNHLY and FYNNEI. This CDR3 spans 17 amino acids. This chain's CDR3 is CASVRGASGGHTDTQYF.

The chain employs TRBV5-1 and TRBJ2-5; without DNA, the TCRdb call of TRBD2 cannot be checked. The CDR3 has 15 amino acids. CDR1 is SGHRS, CDR2 YFSETQ, per germline. The CDR3 loop is CASTERGGDQETQYF.